This TCR beta chain stems from a study of T-cell memory formation after mild COVID-19. V shed 4 bases and J 1 base; nucleotides not matched to a gene: 4. The germline gives CDR1 SQVTM, CDR2 ANQGSEA. The CDR3 runs 14 residues. MiXCR was run by TCRdb on the 5' RACE reads, yielding one entry per CDR3 protein. The data show about 280,000 distinct CDR3 sequences, 7.5% to 9.5% seen once. This receptor was taken from a man aged 18-30 years who had mild COVID-19 (a few samples of this study predate the infection). Cell type and time point are not known. The V and J genes are TRBV29-1 and TRBJ2-3, with 8 bases matching TRBD2. Material: PBMCs or a T cell subset sorted from them (not recorded which). The CDR3 DNA reads TGCAGCGTTGGTCTCGGGGGGGGCACAGATACGCAGTATTTT. It codes for CSVGLGGGTDTQYF.